This TCR beta chain came from a study of blood T cells in healthy people across ages. Study conclusions and caveats: Naive and antigen-experienced cells could not be conclusively compared, given unsorted PBMCs. In long-lived donors, naive CD4+ cell counts and diversity exceeded those of aged donors. Per million T cells, TCR beta diversity dropped roughly linearly as age increased.

Isolation yielded PBMCs, at least 7 million per sample, in every case. With regard to this clonotype: No antigen is known for it.

With a J-beta primer mix and a sample-barcoded 5' primer, a second PCR ran roughly 6 to 11 cycles. TCRdb independently ran MiXCR on the 5' RACE reads; one entry per CDR3 protein. The table includes 1.2 million to 1.5 million distinct CDR3 sequences, almost 60% detected once. V trimming: 4 bases; J trimming: 6 bases; junction bases outside the gene matches: 6. Germline-derived CDR1 and CDR2 are SGHVS and FQNEAQ. This CDR3 has 15 residues. The sample taken for sequencing was blood. This chain joins TRBV7-8 and TRBJ2-1; the match to TRBD1 covers 10 bases. The source of this sequence is a man aged 18 to 30 in good health. The CDR3 nucleotides are TGTGCCAGCAGCTGGGGGGACAGGGGTCCCAATGAGCAGTTCTTC. The encoded protein is CASSWGDRGPNEQFF. Combining the CDR3 with reference TRBV7-8 and TRBJ2-1 gives the whole variable domain GAGVSQSPRYKVAKRGQDVALRCDPISGHVSLFWYQQALGQGPEFLTYFQNEAQLDKSGLPSDRFFAERPEGSVSTLKIQRTQQEDSAVYLCASSWGDRGPNEQFFGPGTRLTVL.